One sample yielded the 10 T cell receptor beta chains listed below, sequenced in a study of vaccination and CD4 T cells after COVID-19 (dated by TCRdb to between 2021 and 2024). In light of the paper, this sample's treatment or condition label describes: roughly ten-day PBMC culture with coronavirus spike peptide pools or control peptides (ViraFEST assay). The library came from PCR. The data were produced on an Illumina iSeq 100. DNA from cultured CD4+ T cells underwent TCR sequencing with the Oncomine TCR Beta short-read assay at the Johns Hopkins FTIC core. TCRdb took the public reads, trimmed them with fastp at Q25, ran MiXCR for clone calling and kept in-frame beta chains. Rows merge per CDR3 protein into single entries with the most common DNA and genes. Here the sample has about 12,000 distinct CDR3 sequences; 35% to 45% occur a single time. 15% to 20% of the sample belongs to the ten largest clones.

For these receptors, no antigen is known. Sample: cultured CD4+ T cells from blood. These TCRs come from a human donor with COVID-19.

The chain links TRBV12-3 or TRBV12-4 to TRBJ1-1; D remains ambiguous. The CDR3 sequence is 13 residues long. V lost 2 bases and J 4 bases, leaving 8 bases between the germline ends. The CDR3 spells CASSLMEGTEAFF. The CDR3 DNA sequence: TGTGCCAGCAGTTTAATGGAAGGCACTGAAGCTTTCTTT.

V gene TRBV24-1 combines with J gene TRBJ2-3; D is perhaps TRBD1 or TRBD2 (6 bases each). The CDR3 consists of 16 residues. V lost 3 bases and J 2 bases, leaving 14 bases between the germline ends. The V gene's germline CDR1 is KGHDR and CDR2 SFDVKD. The CDR3 spells CATSDLRGATTDTQYF. The CDR3 bases are TGTGCCACCAGTGATCTTAGGGGGGCAACCACAGATACGCAGTATTTT.

V gene TRBV6-5 combines with J gene TRBJ1-3; no reliable D call. The CDR3 runs 16 residues. The germline V gene has CDR1 MNHEY and CDR2 SVGAGI. The V end lost 0 bases, the J end lost 2 bases, and 11 bases lay between the germline ends. DNA for the CDR3: TGTGCCAGCAGTTACTCAGCAGGCACCCCTGGAAACACCATATATTTT. Translated: CASSYSAGTPGNTIYF.

This clonotype was picked up a small number of times. This chain connects TRBV6-2 or TRBV6-3 to TRBJ2-3; the match to TRBD1 covers 9 bases. The CDR3 is 18 amino acids. Trimming took 0 bases from V and 2 from J; bases not matched to a gene: 9. Per germline, CDR1 MNHEY and CDR2 SVGEGT. The CDR3 loop is CASSYSTGQGTLTDTQYF. For the CDR3, the DNA is TGTGCCAGCAGTTACTCTACCGGACAGGGGACTCTCACAGATACGCAGTATTTT.

The V and J genes are TRBV24-1 and TRBJ2-1, with 11 positions matching TRBD2. This CDR3 region has 17 residues. Losses at the gene ends were 5 bases for V and 7 bases for J; bases not matched to a gene: 12. Per germline, CDR1 KGHDR and CDR2 SFDVKD. The CDR3 DNA is TGTGCCACCAGTGGGATGAATAGCGGGGGGGCCGGTAATGAGCAGTTCTTC. Its protein is CATSGMNSGGAGNEQFF.

Written as DNA, the CDR3 is TGTGCCAGCAGCTTAGCCGGCAGGGGCCACGAGCAGTACTTC. Protein: CASSLAGRGHEQYF. V is TRBV7-9 and J is TRBJ2-7; D possibly corresponds to TRBD1 (6 bases). CDR1 is SEHNR, CDR2 FQNEAQ, per germline (reference sequence). Trimming took off 0 bases at V and 5 bases at J, with 11 bases between the two ends. The CDR3 spans 14 residues.

The chain uses TRBV7-3 and TRBJ2-7; D remains ambiguous. Trimming left V 2 bases short and J 0 bases short, with 8 bases between. Germline-derived CDR1 and CDR2 are SGHTA and FQGTGA. The CDR3 extends over 14 amino acids. The CDR3 DNA sequence: TGTGCCAGCAGCTTATCCAGCTCCTCCTACGAGCAGTACTTC. This encodes CASSLSSSSYEQYF.

As concerns this clonotype: One end of the junction does not line up with germline, which may come from a read error. The chain recombines TRBV7-9 with TRBJ1-2; 8 bases are a match to TRBD1. CDR1 SEHNR and CDR2 FQNEAQ come from the germline V gene (reference sequence). The CDR3 has 14 amino acids. The DNA for the CDR3 is TGCGCCAGCAGCTCGACAGGGGCGGACTATGGCTACACCTTC. Translating gives CASSSTGADYGYTF.

The genes are TRBV20-1 and TRBJ2-3; D remains unclear. The CDR3 sequence is 18 residues long. Between the trimmed V and J ends, which lost 1 base and 2 bases, there was a span of 22 bases. Germline CDR1 and CDR2: DFQATT and SNEGSKA (reference sequence). CDR3 amino acids: CSARVLGPTARPTDTQYF. The CDR3 bases are TGCAGTGCTAGAGTCCTCGGGCCGACCGCAAGGCCCACAGATACGCAGTATTTT.

This rearrangement joins TRBV25-1 to TRBJ1-3, with no clear D. Germline V lookup: CDR1 MGHDK, CDR2 SYGVNS. V lost 4 bases and J 0 bases, leaving 10 bases between the germline ends. CDR3 length: 15 residues. CDR3 loop: CASSGSTYSGNTIYF. For the CDR3, the DNA is TGTGCCAGCAGTGGTTCAACCTACTCTGGAAACACCATATATTTT.